The present TCR beta chain was sequenced within a study of T cell repertoires in ileal Crohn's disease. Points from the study as a whole: All patients with clonality above 26.8% had endoscopic recurrence.

The CDR3 contains 13 residues. CDR1 and CDR2 from the germline V gene are SGDLS and YYNGEE. The J segment lost 7 bases and the V segment lost 4 bases, leaving 5 bases of the junction unmatched. Of note for this clone: The antigen is undetermined.

Time point: inflamed ileum from the surgical specimen. Clones were sequenced by immunoSEQ multiplex PCR, and TCRdb holds only the in-frame ones, with some missing. This sample has 9,000 to 13,000 clones, with around 86% found just once. The source is an adult with Crohn's disease. The sample was ileal tissue. This chain joins TRBV9 and TRBJ1-5, with 7 nucleotides matching TRBD1. The CDR3 bases are TGTGCCAGCAGCAGGGGGCTCGGGCAGCCCCAGCATTTT. It specifies CASSRGLGQPQHF.